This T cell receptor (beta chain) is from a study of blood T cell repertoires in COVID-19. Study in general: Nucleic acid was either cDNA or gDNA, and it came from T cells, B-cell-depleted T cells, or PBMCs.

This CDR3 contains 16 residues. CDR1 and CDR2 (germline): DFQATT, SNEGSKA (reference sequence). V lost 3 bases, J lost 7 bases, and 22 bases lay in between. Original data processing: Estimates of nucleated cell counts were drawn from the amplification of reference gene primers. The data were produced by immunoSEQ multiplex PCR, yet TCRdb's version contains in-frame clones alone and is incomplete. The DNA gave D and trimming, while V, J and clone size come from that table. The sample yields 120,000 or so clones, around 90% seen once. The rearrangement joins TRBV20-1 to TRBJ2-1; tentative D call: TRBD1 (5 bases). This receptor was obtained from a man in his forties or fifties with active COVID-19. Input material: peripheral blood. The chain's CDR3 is CSASNPPAGKRNEQFF. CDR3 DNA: TGCAGTGCTAGTAACCCTCCGGCAGGGAAGAGGAATGAGCAGTTCTTC.